This T cell receptor beta chain stems from a study of blood T cell repertoires in COVID-19. About the research overall: The study drew acute and convalescent COVID-19 samples from the United States, Italy and Spain. PBMCs, B-cell-depleted T cells, or T cells provided the cDNA or gDNA that made up the material.

Under the authors' procedure: The assay estimated nucleated cells by amplifying reference gene primers. Here immunoSEQ multiplex PCR was the method, and the copy in TCRdb shows in-frame clones only, minus some. Clone size and the V and J calls come from that table; the DNA yielded D and trimming. This table holds 280,000 or so clones, 70% to 90% found once. The material sequenced was peripheral blood. The receptor was derived from a woman aged 25 to 39 who had recovered from COVID-19.

The CDR3 spells CASTIVWTGQTGELFF. DNA of the CDR3: TGTGCCAGCACCATTGTCTGGACAGGGCAAACCGGGGAGCTGTTTTTT. The genes are TRBV28 and TRBJ2-2, with 8 positions matching TRBD1. The trim removed 7 bases at V and 5 bases at J, leaving 12 bases unmatched. The CDR3 runs to 16 residues. Per germline, CDR1 MDHEN and CDR2 SYDVKM.